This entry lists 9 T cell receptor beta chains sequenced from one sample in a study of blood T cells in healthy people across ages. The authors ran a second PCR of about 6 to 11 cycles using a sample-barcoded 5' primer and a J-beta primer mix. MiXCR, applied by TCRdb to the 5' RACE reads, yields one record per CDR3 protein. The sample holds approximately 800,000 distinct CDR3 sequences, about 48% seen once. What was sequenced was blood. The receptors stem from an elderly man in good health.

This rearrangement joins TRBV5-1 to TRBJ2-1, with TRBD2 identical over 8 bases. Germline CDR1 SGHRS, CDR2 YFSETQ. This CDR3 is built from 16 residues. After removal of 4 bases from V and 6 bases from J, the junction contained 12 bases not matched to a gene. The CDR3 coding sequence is TGCGCCAGCAGCCCGGCGGGTGGGCTAGCGGGCAATGAGCAGTTCTTC. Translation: CASSPAGGLAGNEQFF.

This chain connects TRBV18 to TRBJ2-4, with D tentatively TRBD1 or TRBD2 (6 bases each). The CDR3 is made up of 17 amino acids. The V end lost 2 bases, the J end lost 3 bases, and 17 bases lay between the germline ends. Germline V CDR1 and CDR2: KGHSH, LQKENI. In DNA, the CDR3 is TGTGCCAGCTCACCATTCGTCCCGGGGGCTATCAAAAACATTCAGTACTTC. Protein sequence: CASSPFVPGAIKNIQYF.

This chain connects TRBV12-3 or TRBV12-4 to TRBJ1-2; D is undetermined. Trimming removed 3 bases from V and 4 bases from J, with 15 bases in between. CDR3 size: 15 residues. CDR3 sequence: CASSFEPQAGYGYTF. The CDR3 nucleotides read TGTGCCAGCAGTTTCGAGCCGCAGGCTGGCTATGGCTACACCTTC.

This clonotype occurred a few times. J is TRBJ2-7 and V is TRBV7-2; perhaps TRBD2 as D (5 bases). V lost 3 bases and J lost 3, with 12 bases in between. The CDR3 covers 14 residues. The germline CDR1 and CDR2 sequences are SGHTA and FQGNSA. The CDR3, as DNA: TGTGCCAGCAGCTTTGGAGGCAACCGCTACGAGCAGTACTTC. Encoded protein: CASSFGGNRYEQYF.

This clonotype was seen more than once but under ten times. CDR3 loop: CASRDPQGLQETQYF. CDR3 DNA sequence: TGTGCCAGCAGGGATCCTCAGGGACTCCAAGAGACCCAGTACTTC. The V call is TRBV25-1, the J call TRBJ2-5; weak D call: TRBD2 (6 bases). V was trimmed by 6 bases and J by 1 base, leaving 15 bases between them. The CDR3 is made up of 15 amino acids. Germline assignment: CDR1 MGHDK and CDR2 SYGVNS.

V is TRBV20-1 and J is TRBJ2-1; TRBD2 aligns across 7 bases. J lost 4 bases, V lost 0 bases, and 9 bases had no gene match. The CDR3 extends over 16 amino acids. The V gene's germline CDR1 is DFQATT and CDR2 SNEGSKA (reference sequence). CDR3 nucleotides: TGCAGTGCTAGAGATCCGGGTCGGGAGGCGTACAATGAGCAGTTCTTC. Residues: CSARDPGREAYNEQFF.

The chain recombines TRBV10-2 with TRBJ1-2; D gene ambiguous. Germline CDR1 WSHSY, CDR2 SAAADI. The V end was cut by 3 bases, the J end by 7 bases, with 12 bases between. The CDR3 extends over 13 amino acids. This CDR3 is CASSETRRGGYTF. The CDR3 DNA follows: TGCGCCAGCAGTGAAACCAGGCGGGGTGGCTACACCTTC.

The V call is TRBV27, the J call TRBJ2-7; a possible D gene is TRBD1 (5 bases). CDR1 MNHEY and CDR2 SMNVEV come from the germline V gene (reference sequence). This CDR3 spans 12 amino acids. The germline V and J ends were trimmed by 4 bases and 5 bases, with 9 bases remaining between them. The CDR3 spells CASSSIGDEQYF. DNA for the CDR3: TGTGCCAGCAGTTCAATAGGGGACGAGCAGTACTTC.

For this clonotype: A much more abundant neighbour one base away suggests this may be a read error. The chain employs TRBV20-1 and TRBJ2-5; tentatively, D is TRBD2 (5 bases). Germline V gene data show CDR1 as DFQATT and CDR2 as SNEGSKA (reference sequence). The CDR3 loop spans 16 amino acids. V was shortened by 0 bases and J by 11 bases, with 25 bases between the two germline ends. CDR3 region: CSARDPARAGNNEQYF. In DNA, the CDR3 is TGCAGTGCTAGAGATCCCGCGAGGGCCGGAAACAATGAGCAGTACTTC.